The 29 T cell receptor beta chains given below trace back to one sample, sequenced in a study of blood T cell repertoires in COVID-19 (dated by TCRdb to 2019 to 2021). Library creation used the immunoSEQ multiplex PCR assay. TCRdb took this table from immuneACCESS and kept in-frame rearrangements with V and J called. Such tables lack part of the clones; where checked against another copy, unresolved V genes explain under half of the gap, and the rest is unexplained. The sample profile shows around 230,000 clones; approximately 90% of them were found once. Less than 4.5% of the sample is in the top ten clones. Material for sequencing was PBMCs or T cells enriched from blood (not recorded which). Source of these receptors: a woman aged 40 to 50 with acute COVID-19.

This clone was seen once. This sequence joins TRBV9 and TRBJ1-3, with TRBD1 matching 9 bases. V lost 3 bases to trimming and J lost 1 base; unmatched junction nucleotides: 8. The length of the CDR3 is 17 residues. The germline CDR1 and CDR2 sequences are SGDLS and YYNGEE. CDR3 sequence reads: CASSAGQGWGSGNTIYF. CDR3 nucleotides: TGTGCCAGCAGCGCGGGACAGGGTTGGGGATCTGGAAACACCATATATTTT. Together with reference TRBV9 and TRBJ1-3, the CDR3 gives the full variable domain: DSGVTQTPKHLITATGQRVTLRCSPRSGDLSVYWYQQSLDQGLQFLIQYYNGEERAKGNILERFSAQQFPDLHSELNLSSLELGDSALYFCASSAGQGWGSGNTIYFGEGSWLTVV.

The rearrangement joins TRBV12-3 or TRBV12-4 to TRBJ2-2; D is perhaps TRBD2 (6 bases). This CDR3 is 13 amino acids long. V lost 6 bases to trimming and J lost 7 bases, with 12 bases between them. The chain's CDR3 is CASSPLGSGELFF. The DNA of the CDR3 is TGTGCCAGCAGCCCCCTCGGGAGCGGGGAGCTGTTTTTT.

This clone was found a few times. The rearrangement links TRBV10-1 to TRBJ2-3; 10 nucleotides align to TRBD1. Germline CDR1 and CDR2: WNHNN and SYGVQD (reference sequence). Losses at the gene ends were 5 bases for V and 3 bases for J; bases not matched to a gene: 8. The CDR3 runs 16 residues. CDR3 in DNA: TGCGCCAGCAGTACCGACAGGGGGCAGAGGACAGATACGCAGTATTTT. Amino acids: CASSTDRGQRTDTQYF.

The chain recombines TRBV5-6 with TRBJ2-5; 9 bases are a match to TRBD2. The germline gives CDR1 SGHDT, CDR2 YYEEEE. The junction had 2 bases not matched to a gene; V was cut back by 2 bases and J by 3 bases. This CDR3 has 14 residues. DNA of the CDR3: TGTGCCAGCAGCTTCGAGCGGGGGGAAGAGACCCAGTACTTC. Translating it yields CASSFERGEETQYF.

The chain employs TRBV5-1 and TRBJ2-5; TRBD2 matches at 7 bases. Per the germline V gene, CDR1 is SGHRS and CDR2 is YFSETQ. The CDR3 extends over 14 amino acids. The V gene end was trimmed by 5 bases and the J gene end by 5 bases; junction bases not matched to a gene: 9. CDR3 nucleotide sequence: TGCGCCAGCAGTTTTACTAGCGAGCGGGAGACCCAGTACTTC. Protein sequence: CASSFTSERETQYF.

This chain uses TRBV28 with TRBJ1-2; a weak D match, TRBD1 (5 bases). With 5 bases removed from V and 8 bases from J, the gap between germline ends came to 18 bases. This CDR3 has 14 residues. Germline V lookup: CDR1 MDHEN, CDR2 SYDVKM. The CDR3 DNA reads as TGTGCCAGCAGTCTAGGGGAATCCAGGAAGGGCTACACCTTC. It yields the protein CASSLGESRKGYTF.

The V gene is TRBV5-6, the J gene TRBJ1-6; TRBD1 matches at 8 bases. CDR3 length: 14 residues. Per germline, CDR1 SGHDT and CDR2 YYEEEE. Trimming removed 4 bases from V and 8 bases from J; junction bases left unmatched: 5. The CDR3 nucleotides are TGTGCCAGCAGCCAACTGACAGGGGATTCACCCCTCCACTTT. Protein product: CASSQLTGDSPLHF.

J is TRBJ1-6 and V is TRBV27, with D uncertain. This CDR3 is 16 amino acids long. The V and J ends lost 2 bases and 0 bases respectively, with 8 bases between them. The germline V gene has CDR1 MNHEY and CDR2 SMNVEV (reference sequence). CDR3 nucleotide sequence: TGTGCCAGCAGTTTAACCGGGGTCTCCTATAATTCACCCCTCCACTTT. Protein sequence: CASSLTGVSYNSPLHF.

The rearrangement joins TRBV27 to TRBJ1-6; D call uncertain. V dropped 7 bases and J dropped 7 bases, with 11 bases sitting between them. Germline CDR1 is MNHEY and CDR2 is SMNVEV (reference sequence). This CDR3 has 13 residues. The CDR3 reads CASMGRLNSPLHF. CDR3 DNA: TGTGCCAGCATGGGCAGGCTGAATTCACCCCTCCACTTT.

This clone has a handful of counts. The chain has TRBV27 and TRBJ2-6, with D possibly being TRBD2 (6 bases). Trimming stripped 1 base from V and 0 bases from J, with 16 bases between. The CDR3 is 19 amino acids. The germline V gene has CDR1 MNHEY and CDR2 SMNVEV (reference sequence). CDR3 in amino acids: CASSLYRRGAVSGANVLTF. CDR3 bases: TGTGCCAGCAGTTTATACCGGCGGGGCGCCGTCTCTGGGGCCAACGTCCTGACTTTC.

V and J are TRBV19 and TRBJ1-5, with 9 bases aligning to TRBD1. The CDR3 has 15 residues. Per the germline V gene, CDR1 is LNHDA and CDR2 is SQIVND (reference sequence). Germline trimming cut 7 bases from V and 5 bases from J; bases unmatched to any gene: 9. The CDR3 nucleotides are TGTGCCAGTACCACAAGGCGGACAGGGGATCAGCCCCAGCATTTT. Translated, it gives CASTTRRTGDQPQHF.

V usage is TRBV19 and J usage is TRBJ2-1; 9 nucleotides agree with TRBD2. Germline-derived CDR1 and CDR2 are LNHDA and SQIVND (reference sequence). The V gene end was trimmed by 1 base and the J gene end by 9 bases; junction bases not matched to a gene: 7. The CDR3 totals 15 residues. As DNA, the CDR3 is TGTGCCAGTAGTATAGTGTCTAGCGGGGCTGGTGAGCAGTTCTTC. It translates to CASSIVSSGAGEQFF.

This clone was counted between two and nine times. The CDR3 DNA reads as TGTGCCATCAGTGAGCCGGGACAGAACACTGAAGCTTTCTTT. It translates to CAISEPGQNTEAFF. The chain employs TRBV10-3 and TRBJ1-1; D might be TRBD1 (6 bases). Germline V lookup: CDR1 ENHRY, CDR2 SYGVKD. Trimming stripped 2 bases from V and 1 base from J, with 8 bases between. This CDR3 has 14 residues.

The CDR3, as DNA: TGTGCCAGCTCACCTACACTGGACAGTGAGCAGTACGTC. It specifies CASSPTLDSEQYV. The genes are TRBV18 and TRBJ2-7; TRBD1 is a possible D gene (6 bases). This CDR3 region has 13 residues. Germline loops: CDR1 KGHSH, CDR2 LQKENI. V lost 3 bases, J lost 7 bases, and 13 bases lay in between.

The chain couples TRBV6-6 to TRBJ2-7; a weak D match, TRBD1 (6 bases). The germline V and J ends were trimmed by 5 bases and 9 bases, with 11 bases remaining between them. This CDR3 spans 11 amino acids. Germline lookup yields CDR1 MNHNY and CDR2 SVGAGI (reference sequence). In DNA, the CDR3 is TGTGCCAGCAGTGAGAAGGGGGTGCAGTACGTC. Residues: CASSEKGVQYV.

The rearrangement links TRBV6-1 to TRBJ2-7; possible D gene TRBD2, 5 bases. The V and J ends lost 4 bases and 3 bases respectively, with 19 bases between them. The germline gives CDR1 MNHNS, CDR2 SASEGT. The CDR3 runs to 16 residues. In DNA, the CDR3 is TGTGCCAGCAGTGTTCAGACTGAGGACTTGTACTACGAGCAGTACTTC. This encodes CASSVQTEDLYYEQYF.

The genes are TRBV2 and TRBJ2-7; maybe TRBD2 (7 bases). Germline-derived CDR1 and CDR2 are SNHLY and FYNNEI. V lost 4 bases, J lost 4 bases, and 17 bases lay in between. The CDR3 loop spans 15 amino acids. Written as DNA, the CDR3 is TGTGCCAGCAGTGTCGGGGGGCCCGGGGGGTACGAGCAGTACTTC. Protein sequence: CASSVGGPGGYEQYF. The full variable domain, rest sourced from reference TRBV2 and TRBJ2-7, is EPEVTQTPSHQVTQMGQEVILRCVPISNHLYFYWYRQILGQKVEFLVSFYNNEISEKSEIFDDQFSVERPDGSNFTLKIRSTKLEDSAMYFCASSVGGPGGYEQYFGPGTRLTVT.

This chain uses TRBV4-1 with TRBJ1-5; TRBD1 matches at 7 bases. Per the germline V gene, CDR1 is MGHRA and CDR2 is YSYEKL. Germline trimming cut 4 bases from V and 3 bases from J; bases unmatched to any gene: 3. The CDR3 has 14 amino acids. The CDR3 is CASSRDRDNQPQHF. Written as DNA, the CDR3 is TGCGCCAGCAGCCGAGACAGGGACAATCAGCCCCAGCATTTT.

This chain links TRBV27 with TRBJ1-4; D may be TRBD1 (5 bases). The germline V gene has CDR1 MNHEY and CDR2 SMNVEV (reference sequence). The CDR3 is 16 residues long. V shed 6 bases and J shed 6 bases, with 20 bases lying between them. Here the CDR3 reads CASSTTRSGGDEKLFF. As DNA, the CDR3 is TGTGCCAGCAGCACAACCCGCTCGGGGGGGGATGAAAAACTGTTTTTT.

V gene TRBV5-4 combines with J gene TRBJ2-7, with a weak D call TRBD1 (6 bases). CDR3 size: 16 residues. The ends were cut back, 2 bases at V and 2 bases at J, with 17 bases in the middle. Germline loops: CDR1 SGHNT, CDR2 YYREEE (reference sequence). CDR3 residues: CASSLTNRAPPYEQYF. DNA of the CDR3: TGTGCCAGCAGCTTAACCAACAGGGCCCCTCCCTACGAGCAGTACTTC.

The gene calls are TRBV7-2 and TRBJ2-5, with 7 positions matching TRBD1. The ends lost 5 bases at V and 5 bases at J; junction bases unmatched: 11. This CDR3 comprises 15 residues. CDR1 and CDR2 (germline): SGHTA, FQGNSA. The CDR3 sequence is CASSPWTPRGETQYF. CDR3 DNA sequence: TGTGCCAGCAGCCCCTGGACGCCCAGGGGGGAGACCCAGTACTTC.

This clone was seen just once. The chain couples TRBV10-3 to TRBJ2-7, with TRBD1 as a possible D gene (5 bases). V was pared by 6 bases and J by 3 bases, with 12 bases between. The CDR3 loop spans 13 amino acids. Per germline, CDR1 ENHRY and CDR2 SYGVKD. CDR3 bases: TGTGCCATCAGCCGACAGCAAAACTACGAGCAGTACGTC. Residues: CAISRQQNYEQYV.

V usage is TRBV2 and J usage is TRBJ1-4, with TRBD1 matching 10 bases. CDR1 and CDR2 from the germline V gene are SNHLY and FYNNEI. Trimming cost V 4 bases and J 7 bases; bases outside gene matches: 6. The CDR3 is 15 amino acids. CDR3 protein: CASSGLGTGAEKLFF. CDR3 bases: TGTGCCAGCAGTGGACTCGGGACAGGGGCTGAAAAACTGTTTTTT.

The chain has TRBV7-2 and TRBJ2-1; tentatively, D is TRBD2 (6 bases). The germline V gene has CDR1 SGHTA and CDR2 FQGNSA. The length of the CDR3 is 16 residues. With 5 bases removed from V and 4 bases from J, the gap between germline ends came to 18 bases. The CDR3 nucleotides read TGTGCCAGCAGCGTAAAGGCTGGGGGGTTTTACAATGAGCAGTTCTTC. Its translation: CASSVKAGGFYNEQFF.

The rearrangement uses TRBV18 and TRBJ1-2, with 10 bases identical to TRBD1. From germline, CDR1 is KGHSH and CDR2 LQKENI. Losses at the gene ends were 1 base for V and 5 bases for J; bases not matched to a gene: 7. CDR3 length: 16 amino acids. The DNA of the CDR3 is TGTGCCAGCTCACCACTAGGGACAGGGGCCCTATATGGCTACACCTTC. Protein product: CASSPLGTGALYGYTF.

This chain connects TRBV4-1 to TRBJ2-1; TRBD2 agrees at 10 bases. CDR1 MGHRA and CDR2 YSYEKL come from the germline V gene. The trim removed 1 base at V and 5 bases at J, leaving 8 bases unmatched. The CDR3 runs 17 residues. CDR3 sequence (DNA): TGCGCCAGCAGCCAAGGGCATAGCGGGGGGTCCCACAATGAGCAGTTCTTC. Its translation is CASSQGHSGGSHNEQFF.

This rearrangement joins TRBV24-1 to TRBJ2-3; D remains ambiguous. Germline CDR1 reads KGHDR; CDR2 reads SFDVKD. The ends were cut back, 5 bases at V and 1 base at J, with 6 bases in the middle. This CDR3 is built from 13 residues. The CDR3 sequence: CATSVQGTDTQYF. The CDR3 DNA follows: TGTGCCACCAGTGTTCAGGGCACAGATACGCAGTATTTT.

The chain uses TRBV2 and TRBJ1-1; no definite D call. This CDR3 has 16 amino acids. The V end was cut by 3 bases, the J end by 0 bases, with 14 bases between. CDR1 and CDR2 from the germline V gene are SNHLY and FYNNEI. The CDR3 spells CASSDLPSTMNTEAFF. The CDR3 DNA sequence: TGTGCCAGCAGTGATCTTCCGTCCACAATGAACACTGAAGCTTTCTTT. The whole variable domain, filled in from reference TRBV2 and TRBJ1-1, reads EPEVTQTPSHQVTQMGQEVILRCVPISNHLYFYWYRQILGQKVEFLVSFYNNEISEKSEIFDDQFSVERPDGSNFTLKIRSTKLEDSAMYFCASSDLPSTMNTEAFFGQGTRLTVV.

In its sample, this clone was seen a few times. The chain joins TRBV20-1 to TRBJ1-2; D gene uncertain. V lost 7 bases and J 5 bases, leaving 11 bases between the germline ends. The CDR3 sequence is 11 residues long. Germline V gene lookup returns CDR1 DFQATT and CDR2 SNEGSKA (reference sequence). The CDR3 DNA follows: TGCAGTGATTCACAGACATATGGCTACACCTTC. The encoded protein is CSDSQTYGYTF.